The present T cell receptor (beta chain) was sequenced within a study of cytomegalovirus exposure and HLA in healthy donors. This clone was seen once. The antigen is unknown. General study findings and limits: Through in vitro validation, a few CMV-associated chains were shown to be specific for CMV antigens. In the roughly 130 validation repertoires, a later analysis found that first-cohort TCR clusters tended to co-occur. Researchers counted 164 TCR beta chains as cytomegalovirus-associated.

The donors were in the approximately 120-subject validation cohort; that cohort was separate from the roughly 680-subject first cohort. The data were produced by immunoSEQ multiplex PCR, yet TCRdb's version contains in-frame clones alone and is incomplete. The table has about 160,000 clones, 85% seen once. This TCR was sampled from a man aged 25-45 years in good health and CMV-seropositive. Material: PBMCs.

The CDR3 coding sequence is TGTGCCAGCAGCCCGCGAATACTCACAGATACGCAGTATTTT. This gives the protein CASSPRILTDTQYF. The chain is built from TRBV7-3 and TRBJ2-3; no firm D call. This CDR3 is 14 amino acids long. Germline CDR1 reads SGHTA; CDR2 reads FQGTGA. Trimming removed 5 bases from V and 2 bases from J, with 11 bases in between.